The source of this T cell receptor (beta chain) is a study of cytomegalovirus exposure and HLA in healthy donors. Overall study findings and caveats: According to a later analysis, most TCR beta chains associated with CMV appeared HLA-restricted. Rare sequences made up most TCRs, while some public TCRs were found in many donors.

After removal of 3 bases from V and 9 bases from J, the junction contained 4 bases not matched to a gene. The CDR3 sequence is 13 residues long. Per germline, CDR1 KGHSH and CDR2 LQKENI. Primers: 60 Vbeta forward and 13 Jbeta reverse. This table comes from immunoSEQ multiplex PCR, and its TCRdb copy is limited to in-frame clones, with some not included. The data contain 250,000 to 350,000 clones, roughly 80% of them singletons. In this sample, this clone turned up once. Its antigen is undetermined. The TCR sequence derives from a girl aged 2 to 10 in good health and CMV-seronegative. The sequenced sample was PBMCs. V usage is TRBV18 and J usage is TRBJ1-5; 8 positions agree with TRBD1. CDR3 nucleotide sequence: TGTGCCAGCTCACCGACAGGGGCTGCGCCCCAGCATTTT. It is translated as CASSPTGAAPQHF.